This TCR beta chain was sequenced for a study of blood T cell repertoires in COVID-19 (dated by TCRdb to the early 2020s). With respect to the entire study: Collaborator samples came from the United States, Italy and Spain and covered acute and convalescent phases of COVID-19. The prospective study material was composed of cDNA or gDNA derived from T cells, B-cell-depleted T cells, or PBMCs. The dataset comprised deeply sampled blood TCRbeta repertoires from subjects exposed to, actively infected with, or recovered from COVID-19. The repertoires were released in a freely available public database meant as a resource for research on the immune response to SARS-CoV-2. Samples were obtained from the ongoing ImmuneRACE study (first 160 participants) and from about 1,300 subjects provided by 6 global collaborators. Nearly every sample came with metadata listing a de-identified subject ID, COVID-19 status, age in years and sex. Where HLA class I and class II types were available, the types were taken from metadata supplied by the sample provider, not from assay-based typing.

In the case of this clone: Its antigen target is currently unknown. No base-level quality is on record; no much larger clone is a single base apart.

Collaborating institutions collected whole blood in K2EDTA tubes following their own protocols. For TCRbeta analysis, collaborator samples were shipped as frozen whole blood, as isolated PBMCs, or as DNA extracted from either sample type. TCRbeta CDR3 regions were amplified from genomic DNA by means of the immunoSEQ Assay, a bias-controlled multiplex PCR. Regarding the original processing steps: Within the assay, amplification of reference gene primers was used to estimate how many nucleated cells each sample contained. To quantify the absolute abundance of each unique TCRbeta CDR3 rearrangement, sequence reads were collapsed and filtered. For each sample, productive Simpson clonality was calculated as the square root of Simpson's diversity index over productive rearrangements. In its TCRdb copy, this immuneACCESS table keeps in-frame sequences only and misses some clones. Where compared with another copy, unresolved V genes explain less than half of these, and the others have no known cause. Clonal size and the V and J genes are those of that table, whereas D and trimming came from the DNA. In all, the sample holds 110,000 to 150,000 clones, and under 90% of those were seen once. The ten largest clones add up to about two fifths of the sample.

What the study reported, not specific to this receptor: The quantity of clinical and demographic metadata differed by source and by participant and was supplied without curation.

V and J lose 2 bases and 3 bases, and a span of 8 bases separates them. CDR3 length: 14 amino acids, cysteine to phenylalanine. The entry retains the CDR3 DNA only, 42 bases that are in frame from base 1. For CDR1 and CDR2, the germline V gene lists MNHNS and SASEGT. The sequence joins TRBV6-1 to TRBJ1-3; perhaps TRBD1 is the D gene, with 6 bases matching. The TCR originated in a human donor in a cohort sampled during active COVID-19. Material: peripheral blood. The base sequence is TGTGCCAGCAGTGAATCAGGGGATGGAAACACCATATATTTT. It translates to CASSESGDGNTIYF.